Below are 28 T cell receptor beta chains sequenced from a single sample in a study of OX40 agonist ivuxolimab in advanced cancers. Assay used: immunoSEQ multiplex PCR; TCRdb lists only in-frame clones, some missing. Among 65,000 to 80,000 clones listed, roughly 86% were seen once. The specimen was CD4+ or CD8+ T cells sorted from blood, collected in a trial of the OX40 agonist ivuxolimab. The origin of the receptors is an adult with an advanced solid tumor such as melanoma, head and neck, liver or kidney cancer.

DNA of the CDR3: TGCGCCAGCAGCCAAGACGTTGGGCCCCAGCATTTT. Residues: CASSQDVGPQHF. The rearrangement uses TRBV4-1 and TRBJ1-5; D uncertain. Germline-derived CDR1 and CDR2 are MGHRA and YSYEKL. V was cut by 0 bases and J by 9 bases, with 6 bases left in between. The CDR3 consists of 12 residues.

This chain joins TRBV18 and TRBJ2-7; 8 bases line up with TRBD1. The CDR3 sequence is 15 residues long. Germline CDR1 KGHSH, CDR2 LQKENI. J was trimmed by 2 bases and V by 4 bases; bases with no gene match: 7. The CDR3 sequence: CASSQGTGPTYEQYF. CDR3 nucleotide sequence: TGTGCCAGCTCACAAGGGACAGGCCCTACCTACGAGCAGTACTTC.

This rearrangement joins TRBV11-2 to TRBJ1-3; D uncertain. Deletions cut 2 bases from V and 0 bases from J, with 8 bases between. Germline CDR1 reads SGHAT; CDR2 reads FQNNGV. The length of the CDR3 is 15 residues. The CDR3 region is CASSLQAVSGNTIYF. The CDR3 region has the DNA TGTGCCAGCAGCTTACAGGCTGTCTCTGGAAACACCATATATTTT.

This chain connects TRBV6-5 to TRBJ1-4, with 10 nucleotides matching TRBD1. V trimming: 4 bases; J trimming: 7 bases; junction bases outside the gene matches: 3. Per the germline V gene, CDR1 is MNHEY and CDR2 is SVGAGI. The CDR3 totals 14 residues. The CDR3 sequence is CASSFGTGAEKLFF. Here the CDR3 DNA reads TGTGCCAGCAGTTTCGGGACAGGGGCTGAAAAACTGTTTTTT.

The rearrangement uses TRBV19 and TRBJ2-1, with 13 bases identical to TRBD2. Germline CDR1 is LNHDA and CDR2 is SQIVND (reference sequence). The CDR3 consists of 16 residues. Trimming at V came to 4 bases and at J to 10 bases, leaving 10 bases not matched to a gene. In DNA, the CDR3 is TGTGCCAGTAGTACCTGGACCGGGACTAGCGGGAAGGAGCAGTTCTTC. Translation: CASSTWTGTSGKEQFF.

This clone was observed once. The V gene is TRBV7-2, the J gene TRBJ2-1, with 11 bases that match TRBD2. Germline-derived CDR1 and CDR2 are SGHTA and FQGNSA. The CDR3 runs 15 residues. V lost 6 bases, J lost 3 bases, and 4 bases stayed unmatched. In DNA, the CDR3 is TGTGCCAGCAGGACTACTAGCGGGAGCTACAATGAGCAGTTCTTC. Amino acid sequence: CASRTTSGSYNEQFF.

The rearrangement links TRBV5-5 to TRBJ2-5; D gene uncertain. Per germline, CDR1 SGHKS and CDR2 YYEKEE (reference sequence). The CDR3 runs 12 residues. With 4 bases removed from V and 4 bases from J, the gap between germline ends came to 8 bases. CDR3: CASSTGPETQYF. In DNA, the CDR3 is TGTGCCAGCAGCACGGGCCCAGAGACCCAGTACTTC.

The chain has TRBV19 and TRBJ2-3; D remains unclear. V lost 5 bases, J lost 3 bases, and 9 bases lay in between. The CDR3 extends over 13 amino acids. Germline CDR1 LNHDA, CDR2 SQIVND (reference sequence). The CDR3 DNA sequence: TGTGCCAGTAGTTCGACGGTGACAGATACGCAGTATTTT. Amino acid sequence: CASSSTVTDTQYF.

The chain is built from TRBV11-2 and TRBJ1-2, with TRBD1 matching over 8 bases. Germline V gene lookup returns CDR1 SGHAT and CDR2 FQNNGV. CDR3 length equals 13 residues. Trimming removed 4 bases from V and 8 bases from J; junction bases left unmatched: 6. CDR3 loop: CASSSPDRAGYTF. In DNA, the CDR3 is TGTGCCAGCAGCTCTCCGGACAGGGCGGGCTACACCTTC. Looking up the rest from reference TRBV11-2 and TRBJ1-2 gives the full variable domain: EAGVAQSPRYKIIEKRQSVAFWCNPISGHATLYWYQQILGQGPKLLIQFQNNGVVDDSQLPKDRFSAERLKGVDSTLKIQPAKLEDSAVYLCASSSPDRAGYTFGSGTRLTVV.

This clone has just a few counts. The chain combines TRBV18 with TRBJ2-3; 7 bases fit TRBD2. This CDR3 is built from 16 residues. V shed 2 bases and J 6 bases; nucleotides not matched to a gene: 11. The germline gives CDR1 KGHSH, CDR2 LQKENI. CDR3 coding DNA: TGTGCCAGCTCACCAAGTACTAGCGCCCAAACGGATACGCAGTATTTT. As protein: CASSPSTSAQTDTQYF. The full variable domain, with the rest looked up from reference TRBV18 and TRBJ2-3, is NAGVMQNPRHLVRRRGQEARLRCSPMKGHSHVYWYRQLPEEGLKFMVYLQKENIIDESGMPKERFSAEFPKEGPSILRIQQVVRGDSAAYFCASSPSTSAQTDTQYFGPGTRLTVL.

This chain links TRBV5-4 with TRBJ2-3; TRBD2 matches at 11 bases. This CDR3 has 15 residues. Germline V CDR1 and CDR2: SGHNT, YYREEE (reference sequence). V dropped 3 bases and J dropped 5; count of bases not matched to a gene: 5. The CDR3 reads CASSYSGGARDTQYF. CDR3 DNA sequence: TGTGCCAGCAGCTATAGCGGGGGGGCCAGAGATACGCAGTATTTT.

The rearrangement uses TRBV19 and TRBJ1-4; D not resolved. The CDR3 is 15 residues long. CDR1 and CDR2 (germline): LNHDA, SQIVND (reference sequence). The ends were cut back, 5 bases at V and 5 bases at J, with 15 bases in the middle. DNA of the CDR3: TGTGCCAGTAGTCTCATAAGCCCTGGCAATGAAAAACTGTTTTTT. Residues: CASSLISPGNEKLFF.

The rearrangement links TRBV7-9 to TRBJ1-4; D is unclear. Germline V gene data show CDR1 as SEHNR and CDR2 as FQNEAQ (reference sequence). Trimming took off 5 bases at V and 8 bases at J, with 9 bases between the two ends. The CDR3 covers 12 residues. The CDR3 DNA is TGTGCCAGCAGCCCCCCTTCGGAAAAACTGTTTTTT. Its protein is CASSPPSEKLFF.

J is TRBJ2-2 and V is TRBV28; no reliable D call. V lost 5 bases to trimming and J lost 4 bases, with 14 bases between them. Germline V gives CDR1 MDHEN, CDR2 SYDVKM. The CDR3 runs 15 residues. DNA for the CDR3: TGTGCCAGCAGTCCCTACCGGACGCTCACCGGGGAGCTGTTTTTT. It is translated as CASSPYRTLTGELFF.

The V gene is TRBV29-1, the J gene TRBJ1-2; 11 nucleotides align to TRBD1. J was trimmed by 5 bases and V by 7 bases; bases with no gene match: 3. CDR3 length: 12 residues. Germline V gene lookup returns CDR1 SQVTM and CDR2 ANQGSEA. CDR3 nucleotide sequence: TGCAGCGCCGGGACAGGGGGTTATGGCTACACCTTC. This codes for CSAGTGGYGYTF.

This chain connects TRBV2 to TRBJ2-1, with D perhaps TRBD1 (6 bases). This CDR3 spans 12 amino acids. Trimming pared 8 bases from V and 7 bases from J, leaving 12 bases between. Germline assignment: CDR1 SNHLY and CDR2 FYNNEI. Written as DNA, the CDR3 is TGTGCCAGCGAAGCCAGGGGAAATGAGCAGTTCTTC. Its protein product is CASEARGNEQFF.

There are a few counts of this clone. The J gene is TRBJ1-2, the V gene TRBV4-1; no clear D gene. The V gene lost 2 bases and the J gene lost 7 bases, with 14 bases spanning the gap. Germline V gene lookup returns CDR1 MGHRA and CDR2 YSYEKL. CDR3 length equals 14 residues. The chain's CDR3 is CASSQSDFSGGYTF. The DNA of the CDR3 is TGCGCCAGCAGCCAATCCGATTTTTCGGGTGGCTACACCTTC.

Concerning this clone: Other DNA sequences in the sample encode the same CDR3. The V gene is TRBV27, the J gene TRBJ2-4; 8 bases fit TRBD2. The V segment lost 3 bases and the J segment 13 bases; nucleotides outside the gene matches: 11. Germline V gene sequence: CDR1 MNHEY, CDR2 SMNVEV (reference sequence). The CDR3 covers 14 residues. The CDR3 DNA follows: TGTGCCAGCAGTTTGGGTCCGGGCCGGGGGGGACAGTACTTC. Protein: CASSLGPGRGGQYF.

V is TRBV23-1 and J is TRBJ1-5, with TRBD1 matching over 9 bases. TRBV23-1 is flagged as an ORF with uncertain function. V was pared by 10 bases and J by 5 bases, with 12 bases of the junction left unmatched. This CDR3 region has 15 residues. The CDR3 loop is CAIPAGQGLYQPQHF. In DNA form, the CDR3 reads TGCGCCATCCCAGCGGGACAGGGATTATATCAGCCCCAGCATTTT.

The chain recombines TRBV7-2 with TRBJ2-1; D is uncertain. CDR1 and CDR2 (germline): SGHTA, FQGNSA. This CDR3 spans 12 amino acids. Trimming cost V 3 bases and J 7 bases, with 7 bases left between them. This CDR3 is CASSFGVNEQFF. DNA of the CDR3: TGTGCCAGCAGCTTTGGAGTGAATGAGCAGTTCTTC.

This chain joins TRBV11-2 and TRBJ2-4; possibly TRBD2 for D (5 bases). The germline V gene has CDR1 SGHAT and CDR2 FQNNGV. The CDR3 sequence is 13 residues long. V lost 8 bases and J 0 bases, leaving 8 bases between the germline ends. This CDR3 is CASLGVAKNIQYF. DNA of the CDR3: TGTGCCAGCCTCGGGGTAGCCAAAAACATTCAGTACTTC. The whole variable domain, remainder taken from reference TRBV11-2 and TRBJ2-4, is EAGVAQSPRYKIIEKRQSVAFWCNPISGHATLYWYQQILGQGPKLLIQFQNNGVVDDSQLPKDRFSAERLKGVDSTLKIQPAKLEDSAVYLCASLGVAKNIQYFGAGTRLSVL.

The rearrangement joins TRBV2 to TRBJ2-1, with 9 bases that match TRBD2. J gave up 7 bases and V 4 bases, and 11 bases lay outside the gene matches. CDR3 length: 16 amino acids. CDR1 is SNHLY, CDR2 FYNNEI, per germline. The CDR3 is CASSGMGTSLRNEQFF. The CDR3 DNA reads as TGTGCCAGCAGTGGGATGGGGACTAGCCTGAGGAATGAGCAGTTCTTC. The full variable domain, with the rest looked up from reference TRBV2 and TRBJ2-1, is EPEVTQTPSHQVTQMGQEVILRCVPISNHLYFYWYRQILGQKVEFLVSFYNNEISEKSEIFDDQFSVERPDGSNFTLKIRSTKLEDSAMYFCASSGMGTSLRNEQFFGPGTRLTVL.

The chain employs TRBV20-1 and TRBJ2-7; no reliable D call. The CDR3 extends over 11 amino acids. Germline-derived CDR1 and CDR2 are DFQATT and SNEGSKA (reference sequence). V lost 7 bases to trimming and J lost 6 bases, with 13 bases between them. The CDR3 region has the DNA TGCAGTGGGGAACAGATGGGCGAGCAGTACTTC. Encoded protein: CSGEQMGEQYF.

The gene calls are TRBV5-1 and TRBJ1-2; weak D call: TRBD1 (5 bases). Trimming took off 3 bases at V and 3 bases at J, with 6 bases between the two ends. The CDR3 consists of 12 residues. CDR1 SGHRS and CDR2 YFSETQ come from the germline V gene. DNA for the CDR3: TGCGCCAGCAGCTCAGGGTACTATGGCTACACCTTC. It is translated as CASSSGYYGYTF.

The chain employs TRBV7-6 and TRBJ2-6; unclear D gene. The ends were cut back, 2 bases at V and 2 bases at J, with 7 bases in the middle. From germline, CDR1 is SGHVS and CDR2 FNYEAQ. The CDR3 has 15 residues. The CDR3 region has the DNA TGTGCCAGCAGCTTAACGGCACCTGGGGCCAACGTCCTGACTTTC. It encodes CASSLTAPGANVLTF. The full variable domain, completed using reference TRBV7-6 and TRBJ2-6, is GAGVSQSPRYKVTKRGQDVALRCDPISGHVSLYWYRQALGQGPEFLTYFNYEAQQDKSGLPNDRFSAERPEGSISTLTIQRTEQRDSAMYRCASSLTAPGANVLTFGAGSRLTVL.

The V and J genes are TRBV7-3 and TRBJ1-1; no clear D. The CDR3 covers 13 residues. CDR1 SGHTA and CDR2 FQGTGA come from the germline V gene. Trimming pared 6 bases from V and 4 bases from J, leaving 12 bases between. CDR3 amino acids: CASSARSSTEAFF. CDR3 coding DNA: TGTGCCAGCAGTGCCAGGAGCAGCACTGAAGCTTTCTTT.

CDR3 protein: CASRLTGAYGYTF. The CDR3 bases are TGTGCCAGCAGACTCACAGGGGCCTATGGCTACACCTTC. The chain employs TRBV25-1 and TRBJ1-2, with 7 bases that match TRBD1. This CDR3 region has 13 residues. Germline V gene lookup returns CDR1 MGHDK and CDR2 SYGVNS. V lost 6 bases, J lost 4 bases, and 5 bases stayed unmatched.

The chain recombines TRBV7-9 with TRBJ1-5; 9 nucleotides line up with TRBD1. J lost 12 bases, V lost 1 base, and 1 base had no gene match. The V gene's germline CDR1 is SEHNR and CDR2 FQNEAQ (reference sequence). This CDR3 is 12 amino acids long. The CDR3: CASSLGDRDQHF. The CDR3 DNA follows: TGTGCCAGCAGCTTAGGGGACAGGGACCAGCATTTT.